This T cell receptor beta chain was identified in a study of shared clonotypes between healthy human individuals. Overall study findings and caveats: What limited the represented genetic and exposure-history diversity was the small number of donors.

In regard to this clone: Its antigen is still unknown.

Germline V gives CDR1 MNHEY, CDR2 SMNVEV (reference sequence). The CDR3 sequence is 12 residues long. The V end was cut by 8 bases, the J end by 10 bases, with 17 bases between. Profiled with immunoSEQ multiplex PCR; TCRdb holds only in-frame clones, not every one. The table lists around 2.5 million clones, 90% to 95% of them singletons. This chain links TRBV27 with TRBJ1-1; no firm D call. The clonotype was recovered from a man aged 18 to 30 in good health. Some clones in this sample may be carry-over from other donors' samples. The sequenced sample consisted of naive CD4+ T cells from PBMCs. Stated subset: CD45RA+ positively selected. The CDR3 DNA is TGTGCCAGCGGTTATGAAAGGTGGGGAGCTTTCTTT. Amino acid sequence: CASGYERWGAFF.